Listed below are T cell receptor beta chains from one sample, sequenced in a study of Ad26.COV2.S vaccination and SARS-CoV-2 variants. Clones were read by immunoSEQ multiplex PCR, and TCRdb kept only the in-frame ones, dropping some. The data show about 350,000 clones, around 84% seen once. The starting material was peripheral blood, obtained in a trial of Ad26.COV2.S vaccine versus placebo. The receptors were gathered from a person between 18 and 60 years old who received the Ad26.COV2.S COVID-19 vaccine or a placebo. Each CDR3 is given with its conserved first and last residue. D genes are given only for firm matches. Where a row states a size, it is once, few, many or the class of an expanded clone; other rows omit it.

J: TRBJ2-7; D: NA; V: TRBV5-4; size: NA; CDR3: CASNAVGRSYEQYF; DNA: TGTGCCAGCAATGCAGTAGGCCGCTCCTACGAGCAGTACTTC
J: TRBJ2-5; D: NA; V: TRBV2; size: NA; CDR3: CASSGQVLGETQYF; DNA: TGTGCCAGCAGTGGACAGGTTCTAGGGGAGACCCAGTACTTC
J: TRBJ2-7; D: TRBD1; V: TRBV28; size: once; CDR3: CASRDRDPSYEQYF; DNA: TGTGCCAGCAGAGACAGGGATCCCTCCTACGAGCAGTACTTC
J: TRBJ1-3; D: NA; V: TRBV2; size: NA; CDR3: CASQPRTALRNTIYF; DNA: TGTGCCAGCCAGCCCCGTACTGCGCTAAGGAACACCATATATTTT
J: TRBJ2-3; D: TRBD2; V: TRBV5-6; size: NA; CDR3: CASSRSQAGGRDTQYF; DNA: TGTGCCAGCAGCCGCTCCCAAGCGGGAGGTCGCGATACGCAGTATTTT
J: TRBJ2-1; D: TRBD1; V: TRBV19; size: NA; CDR3: CASSPRTGASYNEQFF; DNA: TGTGCCAGTAGTCCCCGGACAGGGGCCTCCTACAATGAGCAGTTCTTC
J: TRBJ1-1; D: TRBD1; V: TRBV15; size: NA; CDR3: CATSRDPGQANTEAFF; DNA: TGTGCCACCAGCAGGGATCCGGGACAGGCGAACACTGAAGCTTTCTTT
J: TRBJ2-1; D: TRBD2; V: TRBV5-1; size: NA; CDR3: CASSLGTSWEGDEQFF; DNA: TGCGCCAGCAGCTTGGGGACTAGCTGGGAGGGTGATGAGCAGTTCTTC
J: TRBJ2-7; D: TRBD2; V: TRBV28; size: NA; CDR3: CASSLWSSGMRYEQYF; DNA: TGTGCCAGCAGTTTATGGTCCAGCGGGATGAGGTACGAGCAGTACTTC
J: TRBJ2-5; D: NA; V: TRBV12-5; size: NA; CDR3: CASGPAHLEETQYF; DNA: TGTGCTAGTGGTCCCGCGCACCTAGAAGAGACCCAGTACTTC
J: TRBJ2-7; D: TRBD2; V: TRBV6-5; size: NA; CDR3: CASSRSGSSYEQYF; DNA: TGTGCCAGCAGCCGTAGCGGGAGCTCCTACGAGCAGTACTTC
J: TRBJ1-5; D: NA; V: TRBV6-4; size: NA; CDR3: CAGNSWAGNQPQHF; DNA: TGTGCCGGCAACTCCTGGGCCGGGAATCAGCCCCAGCATTTT
J: TRBJ2-2; D: NA; V: TRBV4-3; size: NA; CDR3: CASSQDFANTGELFF; DNA: TGCGCCAGCAGCCAAGATTTTGCCAACACCGGGGAGCTGTTTTTT
J: TRBJ2-3; D: TRBD1; V: TRBV5-8; size: NA; CDR3: CASSRTGSTDTQYF; DNA: TGTGCCAGCAGCCGGACAGGGAGCACAGATACGCAGTATTTT
J: TRBJ1-1; D: NA; V: TRBV3-1/TRBV3-2; size: NA; CDR3: CASSQDSTRSTEAFF; DNA: TGTGCCAGCAGCCAAGATAGTACCAGATCCACTGAAGCTTTCTTT
J: TRBJ2-7; D: TRBD1; V: TRBV3-1/TRBV3-2; size: NA; CDR3: CASSSGQVAEQYF; DNA: TGTGCCAGCAGCAGTGGACAGGTGGCCGAGCAGTACTTC
J: TRBJ2-1; D: NA; V: TRBV29-1; size: NA; CDR3: CSVGSRGGGYEQFF; DNA: TGCAGCGTAGGGAGTCGAGGAGGGGGCTATGAGCAGTTCTTC
J: TRBJ1-2; D: NA; V: TRBV30; size: NA; CDR3: CAWKGDYYGYTF; DNA: TGTGCCTGGAAGGGGGACTACTATGGCTACACCTTC
J: TRBJ2-3; D: TRBD2; V: TRBV12-3/TRBV12-4; size: NA; CDR3: CASSRSGGGPYF; DNA: TGTGCCAGCAGCCGAAGCGGGGGGGGTCCGTATTTT
J: TRBJ1-1; D: TRBD1; V: TRBV12-5; size: NA; CDR3: CASDRGNTEAFF; DNA: TGTGCTAGTGACAGGGGTAACACTGAAGCTTTCTTT
J: TRBJ1-2; D: NA; V: TRBV29-1; size: NA; CDR3: CSVQGIRHGYTF; DNA: TGCAGCGTTCAAGGAATAAGGCATGGCTACACCTTC
J: TRBJ1-1; D: TRBD1; V: TRBV27; size: NA; CDR3: CASSNRGSNTEAFF; DNA: TGTGCCAGCAGTAACAGGGGGTCAAACACTGAAGCTTTCTTT
J: TRBJ2-2; D: NA; V: TRBV29-1; size: NA; CDR3: CSVGIGVALTGELFF; DNA: TGCAGCGTTGGTATCGGGGTGGCACTCACCGGGGAGCTGTTTTTT
J: TRBJ2-7; D: NA; V: TRBV14; size: NA; CDR3: CASSANGNSYEQYF; DNA: TGTGCCAGCAGCGCTAACGGGAACTCCTACGAGCAGTACTTC
J: TRBJ2-1; D: NA; V: TRBV24-1; size: few; CDR3: CATSDLFPYEQFF; DNA: TGTGCCACCAGTGATTTATTTCCCTATGAGCAGTTCTTC
J: TRBJ2-3; D: NA; V: TRBV14; size: NA; CDR3: CASSVGITDTQYF; DNA: TGTGCCAGCAGTGTGGGGATCACAGATACGCAGTATTTT
J: TRBJ1-5; D: NA; V: TRBV5-1; size: NA; CDR3: CASSPDSFNQPQHF; DNA: TGCGCCAGCAGTCCCGACAGTTTCAATCAGCCCCAGCATTTT
J: TRBJ1-5; D: NA; V: TRBV6-5; size: NA; CDR3: CASSTGNSNQPQHF; DNA: TGTGCCAGCAGTACCGGGAATAGCAATCAGCCCCAGCATTTT
J: TRBJ2-7; D: NA; V: TRBV5-1; size: NA; CDR3: CASSLGSSSYEQYF; DNA: TGCGCCAGCAGCTTGGGGTCCAGCTCCTACGAGCAGTACTTC
J: TRBJ2-4; D: NA; V: TRBV30; size: NA; CDR3: CAWSGDKAKNIQYF; DNA: TGTGCCTGGAGTGGGGACAAAGCCAAAAACATTCAGTACTTC
J: TRBJ2-1; D: NA; V: TRBV7-2; size: few; CDR3: CASSFTPGSEQFF; DNA: TGTGCCAGCAGCTTTACCCCGGGATCTGAGCAGTTCTTC
J: TRBJ2-3; D: NA; V: TRBV7-2; size: NA; CDR3: CASSEGPISTDTQYF; DNA: TGTGCCAGCTCGGAGGGCCCTATTAGCACAGATACGCAGTATTTT
J: TRBJ1-2; D: NA; V: TRBV5-1; size: NA; CDR3: CASSLGVGYTF; DNA: TGCGCCAGCAGCTTAGGGGTTGGCTACACCTTC
J: TRBJ2-7; D: TRBD1; V: TRBV11-2; size: once; CDR3: CASSRQGYEQYF; DNA: TGTGCCAGCAGCCGACAGGGCTACGAGCAGTACTTC
J: TRBJ2-5; D: NA; V: TRBV5-5; size: NA; CDR3: CASSLRLDWRETQYF; DNA: TGTGCCAGCAGCTTAAGACTAGACTGGCGTGAGACCCAGTACTTC
J: TRBJ2-3; D: TRBD2; V: TRBV7-9; size: NA; CDR3: CASSLSGGRDTDTQYF; DNA: TGTGCCAGCAGCTTATCGGGGGGGCGCGACACAGATACGCAGTATTTT
J: TRBJ2-7; D: NA; V: TRBV7-2; size: NA; CDR3: CASSPSWRYEQYF; DNA: TGTGCCAGCAGCCCTTCGTGGCGATACGAGCAGTACTTC
J: TRBJ1-4; D: NA; V: TRBV28; size: NA; CDR3: CASNQGGPASLMKKLFF; DNA: TGTGCCAGCAACCAGGGAGGGCCCGCTAGCCTAATGAAAAAACTGTTTTTT
J: TRBJ1-5; D: TRBD1; V: TRBV19; size: NA; CDR3: CASSEWDSSNQPQHF; DNA: TGTGCCAGTAGTGAGTGGGACAGTAGCAATCAGCCCCAGCATTTT
J: TRBJ2-1; D: TRBD2; V: TRBV5-4; size: many; CDR3: CASSKTSGRSPGGNEQFF; DNA: TGTGCCAGCAGCAAGACTAGCGGGAGAAGTCCAGGGGGCAATGAGCAGTTCTTC
J: TRBJ1-5; D: NA; V: TRBV19; size: NA; CDR3: CASSIGGGGNQPQHF; DNA: TGTGCCAGTAGTATAGGGGGAGGGGGAAATCAGCCCCAGCATTTT
J: TRBJ2-2; D: TRBD2; V: TRBV7-2; size: NA; CDR3: CASSSSGRSNTGELFF; DNA: TGTGCCAGCAGCTCTAGCGGGAGGTCGAACACCGGGGAGCTGTTTTTT
J: TRBJ2-5; D: NA; V: TRBV19; size: NA; CDR3: CASSIRDGGETQYF; DNA: TGTGCCAGTAGTATCAGGGACGGCGGGGAGACCCAGTACTTC
J: TRBJ2-3; D: NA; V: TRBV20-1; size: once; CDR3: CSASAGGTDTQYF; DNA: TGCAGTGCTAGTGCCGGAGGCACAGATACGCAGTATTTT
J: TRBJ1-4; D: TRBD1; V: TRBV30; size: NA; CDR3: CAWSLTGGEKLFF; DNA: TGTGCCTGGAGTTTGACAGGGGGTGAAAAACTGTTTTTT
J: TRBJ2-7; D: TRBD1; V: TRBV2; size: NA; CDR3: CASSKTGGLSSYEQYF; DNA: TGTGCCAGCAGTAAGACAGGGGGTCTGAGCTCCTACGAGCAGTACTTC
J: TRBJ2-2; D: NA; V: TRBV2; size: NA; CDR3: CASSEARTLSPGELFF; DNA: TGTGCCAGCAGCGAAGCGCGGACACTTAGCCCCGGGGAGCTGTTTTTT
J: TRBJ2-3; D: TRBD2; V: TRBV29-1; size: NA; CDR3: CSVEDRLAGLDTQYF; DNA: TGCAGCGTTGAAGATCGTCTAGCGGGGCTCGATACGCAGTATTTT
J: TRBJ2-2; D: NA; V: TRBV19; size: NA; CDR3: CASSISEGVAGELFF; DNA: TGTGCCAGTAGTATAAGTGAGGGGGTAGCCGGGGAGCTGTTTTTT
J: TRBJ1-5; D: NA; V: TRBV19; size: NA; CDR3: CASTRGLSDQPQHF; DNA: TGTGCCAGTACCCGGGGCCTGAGCGATCAGCCCCAGCATTTT
J: TRBJ1-6; D: NA; V: TRBV2; size: many; CDR3: CASSQGFGNSPLHF; DNA: TGTGCCAGCAGTCAGGGATTCGGAAATTCACCCCTCCACTTT
J: TRBJ1-1; D: NA; V: TRBV27; size: NA; CDR3: CASSLSWGVNTEAFF; DNA: TGTGCCAGCAGTTTATCGTGGGGTGTGAACACTGAAGCTTTCTTT
J: TRBJ1-2; D: NA; V: TRBV27; size: NA; CDR3: CASSLGRAANYGYTF; DNA: TGTGCCAGCAGCCTGGGACGGGCAGCTAACTATGGCTACACCTTC
J: TRBJ2-7; D: NA; V: TRBV28; size: few; CDR3: CASSLRSYEQYF; DNA: TGTGCCAGCAGTTTAAGGAGCTACGAGCAGTACTTC